Shown below are 14 T cell receptor beta chains from a single sample sequenced in a study of circulating tumor DNA in untreated peripheral T-cell lymphoma. Sequencing used immunoSEQ multiplex PCR; TCRdb keeps in-frame clones, though not all of them. The sample shows roughly 7,100 clones, approximately 80% of them seen only once. The sample was tumor tissue. These receptors were taken from a human donor with peripheral T-cell lymphoma.

The chain links TRBV29-1 to TRBJ2-5; D is ambiguous. Looked up from germline, CDR1 is SQVTM and CDR2 is ANQGSEA. The length of the CDR3 is 12 residues. The V end was cut by 5 bases, the J end by 5 bases, with 12 bases between. The CDR3 sequence is CSVLAETETQYF. The CDR3, as DNA: TGCAGCGTTTTGGCCGAAACGGAGACCCAGTACTTC.

This clone has more than one count but fewer than ten. V usage is TRBV16 and J usage is TRBJ1-6; TRBD1 matches 9 bases. Germline V CDR1 and CDR2: KGHSY, FQNENV. The trim removed 5 bases at V and 8 bases at J, leaving 7 bases unmatched. The CDR3 runs 15 residues. The CDR3 DNA sequence: TGTGCCAGCAGCACGGGACAGGGAGGATATTCACCCCTCCACTTT. Amino acids: CASSTGQGGYSPLHF.

The chain employs TRBV19 and TRBJ1-5, with D uncertain. The CDR3 consists of 15 residues. CDR1 and CDR2 (germline): LNHDA, SQIVND (reference sequence). V lost 5 bases and J 2 bases, leaving 13 bases between the germline ends. The CDR3 loop is CASSLYFIGNQPQHF. The DNA of the CDR3 is TGTGCCAGTAGTTTATACTTTATTGGCAATCAGCCCCAGCATTTT.

The sample holds one count of this clone. The chain combines TRBV18 with TRBJ1-4; D might be TRBD1 (5 bases). The CDR3 runs 15 residues. V was clipped by 4 bases and J by 3 bases, with 12 bases between them. Germline V gene lookup returns CDR1 KGHSH and CDR2 LQKENI. In nucleotides, the CDR3 is TGTGCCAGCTCACTCTCCTGGGGACCTAATGAAAAACTGTTTTTT. It yields the protein CASSLSWGPNEKLFF.

The V gene is TRBV10-2, the J gene TRBJ1-1; D is undetermined. CDR3 length: 13 residues. The V end was cut by 5 bases, the J end by 0 bases, with 7 bases between. The germline CDR1 and CDR2 sequences are WSHSY and SAAADI. The CDR3 loop is CASSMFLNTEAFF. The CDR3 DNA is TGCGCCAGCAGTATGTTTCTGAACACTGAAGCTTTCTTT.

The CDR3 sequence is CASTGGKANYGYTF. CDR3 DNA sequence: TGTGCCAGCACAGGGGGAAAGGCTAACTATGGCTACACCTTC. This chain joins TRBV6-8 and TRBJ1-2; 7 nucleotides align to TRBD1. Trimming at V came to 7 bases and at J to 0 bases, leaving 5 bases not matched to a gene. The CDR3 runs to 14 residues. CDR1 and CDR2 (germline): MNHGY, SAAAGT.

The chain uses TRBV5-1 and TRBJ2-7; possible D gene TRBD1, 6 bases. Trimming took off 0 bases at V and 3 bases at J, with 13 bases between the two ends. The CDR3 length is 15 residues. CDR1 and CDR2 from the germline V gene are SGHRS and YFSETQ. The CDR3, as DNA: TGCGCCAGCAGCTTGGCTGCAGGGGTGATCTACGAGCAGTACTTC. It is translated as CASSLAAGVIYEQYF.

V is TRBV18 and J is TRBJ1-4; D not resolved. This CDR3 is 13 amino acids long. CDR1 is KGHSH and CDR2 is LQKENI in the germline V gene. The V gene lost 3 bases and the J gene lost 7 bases, with 9 bases spanning the gap. The CDR3 region is CASSPLAVEKLFF. CDR3 DNA: TGTGCCAGCTCACCCCTAGCGGTTGAAAAACTGTTTTTT.

The chain employs TRBV19 and TRBJ1-5; 8 bases map to TRBD1. With V trimmed by 4 bases and J by 5 bases, 7 bases remained unmatched. CDR1 is LNHDA and CDR2 is SQIVND in the germline V gene (reference sequence). CDR3 size: 15 residues. CDR3 sequence (DNA): TGTGCCAGTAGTACCGGGACAGGATGGGATCAGCCCCAGCATTTT. Its protein is CASSTGTGWDQPQHF.

This sequence joins TRBV7-7 and TRBJ2-3, with 11 bases lining up with TRBD2. V lost 5 bases to trimming and J lost 2 bases; unmatched junction nucleotides: 6. This CDR3 has 16 amino acids. The germline CDR1 and CDR2 sequences are SSHAT and FNYEAQ (reference sequence). In DNA, the CDR3 is TGTGCCAGCAGCGCCCGACTAGCGGGGCCCACAGATACGCAGTATTTT. Translating it yields CASSARLAGPTDTQYF. Using reference TRBV7-7 and TRBJ2-3 for the parts outside the CDR3, the full variable domain is GAGVSQSPRYKVTKRGQDVTLRCDPISSHATLYWYQQALGQGPEFLTYFNYEAQPDKSGLPSDRFSAERPEGSISTLTIQRTEQRDSAMYRCASSARLAGPTDTQYFGPGTRLTVL.

This clone showed up just a few times. J is TRBJ1-2 and V is TRBV6-8; D gene uncertain. V was cut by 6 bases and J by 4 bases, with 12 bases left in between. The CDR3 runs 13 residues. The germline V gene encodes CDR1 MNHGY and CDR2 SAAAGT. The CDR3 sequence is CASRLGVSYGYTF. DNA of the CDR3: TGTGCCAGCAGACTGGGAGTGAGCTATGGCTACACCTTC.

The rearrangement uses TRBV18 and TRBJ1-6, with D possibly TRBD1 on 6 matching bases. CDR1 is KGHSH and CDR2 is LQKENI in the germline V gene. V was clipped by 5 bases and J by 10 bases, with 12 bases between them. The CDR3 runs to 13 residues. The CDR3 is CASSLQGHSPLHF. CDR3 sequence (DNA): TGTGCCAGCTCATTACAGGGTCACTCACCCCTCCACTTT.

This clone was seen just once. The J gene is TRBJ1-2, the V gene TRBV18; 7 positions agree with TRBD1. In germline, CDR1 is KGHSH, CDR2 LQKENI. The CDR3 consists of 14 residues. Trimming cost V 3 bases and J 4 bases; bases outside gene matches: 5. In nucleotides, the CDR3 is TGTGCCAGCTCACCGCAGACAGGGTTCTATGGCTACACCTTC. Translated, it gives CASSPQTGFYGYTF.

The V call is TRBV19, the J call TRBJ1-1; 10 positions agree with TRBD1. Germline CDR1 reads LNHDA; CDR2 reads SQIVND (reference sequence). The CDR3 covers 14 residues. V lost 5 bases to trimming and J lost 6 bases; unmatched junction nucleotides: 6. This chain's CDR3 is CASSLGTGEAEAFF. The CDR3 nucleotides are TGTGCCAGTAGTCTCGGGACAGGGGAGGCTGAAGCTTTCTTT.